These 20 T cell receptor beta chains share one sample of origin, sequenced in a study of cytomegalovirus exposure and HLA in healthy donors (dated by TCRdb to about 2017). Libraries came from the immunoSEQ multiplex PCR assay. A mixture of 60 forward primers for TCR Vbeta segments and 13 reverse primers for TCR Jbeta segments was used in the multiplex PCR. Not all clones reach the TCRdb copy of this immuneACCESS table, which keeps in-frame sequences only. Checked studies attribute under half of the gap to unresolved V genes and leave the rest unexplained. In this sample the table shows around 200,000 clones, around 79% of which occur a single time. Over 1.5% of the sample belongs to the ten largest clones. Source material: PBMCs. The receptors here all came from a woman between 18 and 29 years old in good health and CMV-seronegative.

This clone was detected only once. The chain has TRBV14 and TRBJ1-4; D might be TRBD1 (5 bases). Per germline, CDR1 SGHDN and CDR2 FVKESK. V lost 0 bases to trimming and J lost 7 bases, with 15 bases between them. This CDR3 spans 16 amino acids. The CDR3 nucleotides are TGTGCCAGCAGCCAAGATATGGGGCAGGGATGTGAAAAACTGTTTTTT. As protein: CASSQDMGQGCEKLFF.

The CDR3 sequence: CASSPSGSIEQYF. CDR3 sequence (DNA): TGTGCCAGCTCACCGTCAGGATCCATCGAGCAGTACTTC. The V gene is TRBV18, the J gene TRBJ2-7; D not certain. CDR1 is KGHSH, CDR2 LQKENI, per germline. The CDR3 has 13 amino acids. V lost 3 bases to trimming and J lost 6 bases, with 12 bases between them.

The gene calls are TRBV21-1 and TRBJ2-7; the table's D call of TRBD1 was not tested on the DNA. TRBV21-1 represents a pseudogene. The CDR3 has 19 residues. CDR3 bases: TGTGCCAGCAGCAAAAATGGGGGGGTGACGGGACAGGGGAGAGGCGAGCAGTACTTC. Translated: CASSKNGGVTGQGRGEQYF.

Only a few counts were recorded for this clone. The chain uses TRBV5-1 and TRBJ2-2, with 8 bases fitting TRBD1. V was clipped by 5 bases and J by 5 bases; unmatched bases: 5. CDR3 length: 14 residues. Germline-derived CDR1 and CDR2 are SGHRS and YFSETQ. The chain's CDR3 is CASRDRAGTGELFF. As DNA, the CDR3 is TGCGCCAGCAGGGACAGGGCGGGGACCGGGGAGCTGTTTTTT.

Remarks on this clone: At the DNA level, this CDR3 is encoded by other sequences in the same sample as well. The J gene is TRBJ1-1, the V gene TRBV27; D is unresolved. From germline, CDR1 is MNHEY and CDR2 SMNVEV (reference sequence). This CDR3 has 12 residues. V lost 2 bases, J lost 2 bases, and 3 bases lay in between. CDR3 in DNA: TGTGCCAGCAGTTTACCAAACACTGAAGCTTTCTTT. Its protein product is CASSLPNTEAFF.

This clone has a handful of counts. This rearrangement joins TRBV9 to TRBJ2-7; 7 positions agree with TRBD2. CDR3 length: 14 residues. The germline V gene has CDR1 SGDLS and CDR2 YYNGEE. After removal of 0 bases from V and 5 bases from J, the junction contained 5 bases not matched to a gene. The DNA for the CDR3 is TGTGCCAGCAGCGTAGATGGCGGGAGTAACGAGCAGTACTTC. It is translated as CASSVDGGSNEQYF.

This CDR3 is CASSIDGRRGEAFF. CDR3 coding DNA: TGTGCCAGTAGTATAGATGGCAGGAGGGGTGAAGCTTTCTTT. This chain links TRBV19 with TRBJ1-1; a possible D gene is TRBD1 (5 bases). The CDR3 consists of 14 residues. V was shortened by 0 bases and J by 7 bases, with 12 bases between the two germline ends. The germline gives CDR1 LNHDA, CDR2 SQIVND (reference sequence). Supplemented by reference TRBV19 and TRBJ1-1, the full variable domain reads DGGITQSPKYLFRKEGQNVTLSCEQNLNHDAMYWYRQDPGQGLRLIYYSQIVNDFQKGDIAEGYSVSREKKESFPLTVTSAQKNPTAFYLCASSIDGRRGEAFFGQGTRLTVV.

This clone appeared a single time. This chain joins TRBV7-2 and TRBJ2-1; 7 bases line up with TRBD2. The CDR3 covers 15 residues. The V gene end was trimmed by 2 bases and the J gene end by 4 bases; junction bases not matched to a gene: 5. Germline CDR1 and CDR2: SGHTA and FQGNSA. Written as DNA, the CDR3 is TGTGCCAGCAGCTTAATGCGGGGGTCGTACAATGAGCAGTTCTTC. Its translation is CASSLMRGSYNEQFF.

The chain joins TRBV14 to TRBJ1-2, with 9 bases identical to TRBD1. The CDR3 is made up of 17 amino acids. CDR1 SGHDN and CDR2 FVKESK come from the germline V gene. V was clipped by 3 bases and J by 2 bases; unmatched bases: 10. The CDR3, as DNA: TGTGCCAGCAGCCAGACCCCCCGGACAGGGGACAACTATGGCTACACCTTC. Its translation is CASSQTPRTGDNYGYTF.

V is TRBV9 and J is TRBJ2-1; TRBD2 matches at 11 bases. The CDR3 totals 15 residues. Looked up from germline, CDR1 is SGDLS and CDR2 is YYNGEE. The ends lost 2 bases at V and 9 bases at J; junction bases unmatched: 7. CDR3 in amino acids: CASSVSSGGVVEQFF. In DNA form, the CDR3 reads TGTGCCAGCAGCGTCAGTAGCGGGGGGGTTGTTGAGCAGTTCTTC.

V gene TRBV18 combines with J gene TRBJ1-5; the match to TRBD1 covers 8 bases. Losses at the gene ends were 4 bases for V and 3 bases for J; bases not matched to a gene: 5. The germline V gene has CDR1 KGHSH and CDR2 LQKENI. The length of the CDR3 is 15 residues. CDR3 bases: TGTGCCAGCTCACGAAGGGACAGGTCCAATCAGCCCCAGCATTTT. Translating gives CASSRRDRSNQPQHF.

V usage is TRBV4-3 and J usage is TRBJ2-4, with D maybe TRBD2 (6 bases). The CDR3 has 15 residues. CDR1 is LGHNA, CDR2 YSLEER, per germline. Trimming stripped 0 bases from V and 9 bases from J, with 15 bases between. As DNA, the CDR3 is TGCGCCAGCAGCCAAGATTCGCAGGTGGGGGGCATTCAGTACTTC. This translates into CASSQDSQVGGIQYF.

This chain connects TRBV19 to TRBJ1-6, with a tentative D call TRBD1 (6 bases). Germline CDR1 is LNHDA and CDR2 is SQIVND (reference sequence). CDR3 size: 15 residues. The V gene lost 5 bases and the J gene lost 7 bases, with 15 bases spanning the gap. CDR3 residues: CASSPGTGLNSPLHF. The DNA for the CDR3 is TGTGCCAGTAGTCCCGGTACAGGGTTAAATTCACCCCTCCACTTT.

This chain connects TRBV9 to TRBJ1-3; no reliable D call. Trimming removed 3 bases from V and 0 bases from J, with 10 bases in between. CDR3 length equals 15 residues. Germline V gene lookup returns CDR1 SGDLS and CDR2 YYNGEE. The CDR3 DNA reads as TGTGCCAGCAGCGCCCTACAGAGCTCTGGAAACACCATATATTTT. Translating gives CASSALQSSGNTIYF.

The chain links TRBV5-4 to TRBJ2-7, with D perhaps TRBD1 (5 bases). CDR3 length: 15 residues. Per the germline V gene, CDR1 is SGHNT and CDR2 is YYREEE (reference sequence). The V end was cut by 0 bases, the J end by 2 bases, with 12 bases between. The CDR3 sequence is CASSLVGIGAYEQYF. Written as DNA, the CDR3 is TGTGCCAGCAGCTTGGTGGGCATAGGGGCCTACGAGCAGTACTTC.

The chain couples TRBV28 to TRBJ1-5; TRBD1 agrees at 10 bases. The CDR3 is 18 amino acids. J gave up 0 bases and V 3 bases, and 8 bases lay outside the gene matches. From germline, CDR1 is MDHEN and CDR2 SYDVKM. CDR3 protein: CASSFPRTGGNSNQPQHF. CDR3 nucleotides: TGTGCCAGCAGTTTCCCTCGGACAGGGGGAAATAGCAATCAGCCCCAGCATTTT. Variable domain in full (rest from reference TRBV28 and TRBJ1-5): DVKVTQSSRYLVKRTGEKVFLECVQDMDHENMFWYRQDPGLGLRLIYFSYDVKMKEKGDIPEGYSVSREKKERFSLILESASTNQTSMYLCASSFPRTGGNSNQPQHFGDGTRLSIL.

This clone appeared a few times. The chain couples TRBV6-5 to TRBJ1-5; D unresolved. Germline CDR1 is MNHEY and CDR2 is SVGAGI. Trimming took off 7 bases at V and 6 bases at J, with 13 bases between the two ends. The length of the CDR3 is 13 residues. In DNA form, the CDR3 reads TGTGCCAGCATCGCAGTTCAGGTTCAGCCCCAGCATTTT. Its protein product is CASIAVQVQPQHF.

CDR3 nucleotide sequence: TGTGCCAGCAGTCGCCTCGGGGACACAGATACGCAGTATTTT. It yields the protein CASSRLGDTDTQYF. V usage is TRBV28 and J usage is TRBJ2-3, with D perhaps TRBD2 (5 bases). This CDR3 region has 14 residues. CDR1 is MDHEN, CDR2 SYDVKM, per germline. Deletions cut 5 bases from V and 2 bases from J, with 11 bases between.

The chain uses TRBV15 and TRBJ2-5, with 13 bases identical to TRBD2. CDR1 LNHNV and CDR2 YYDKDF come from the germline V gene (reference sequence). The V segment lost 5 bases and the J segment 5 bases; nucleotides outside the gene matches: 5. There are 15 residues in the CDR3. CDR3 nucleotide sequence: TGTGCCACCAGCGAAACTAGCGGGAGGGGGGAGACCCAGTACTTC. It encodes CATSETSGRGETQYF.

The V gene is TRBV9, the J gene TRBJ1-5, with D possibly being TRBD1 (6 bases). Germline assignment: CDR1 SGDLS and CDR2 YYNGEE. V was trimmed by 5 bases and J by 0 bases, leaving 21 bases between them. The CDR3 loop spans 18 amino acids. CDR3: CASRPDRLPIYSNQPQHF. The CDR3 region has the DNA TGTGCCAGCAGACCCGACAGGTTGCCGATATATAGCAATCAGCCCCAGCATTTT.